The sample holds a few counts of the clone carrying this T cell receptor (beta chain). Its matching antigen is unknown. This record belongs to a study of T cells after yellow fever vaccination. General observations from the study: The secondary response was weaker, and its peak arrived faster, on day 5 versus 15.

The ends were cut back, 2 bases at V and 5 bases at J, with 15 bases in the middle. This CDR3 comprises 15 residues. Germline V gene sequence: CDR1 MNHEY, CDR2 SVGEGT. TCR cDNA was made by 5'RACE template switching, adding a universal primer site and UMIs. TCRdb re-called the 5' RACE reads with MiXCR, one entry per CDR3 protein. The sample lists approximately 130,000 distinct CDR3 sequences; over 12% were seen once. The sequence was obtained from a man between 18 and 35 years old who received the YFV17D yellow fever vaccine. This rearrangement joins TRBV6-2 or TRBV6-3 to TRBJ1-1; D might be TRBD1 (6 bases). Sequencing was performed on CD8+ T cells sorted from PBMCs, taken 5 days after the yellow fever booster vaccination. In DNA, the CDR3 is TGTGCCAGCAGTTACGCCCCAGGGACACCTACTGAAGCTTTCTTT. It codes for CASSYAPGTPTEAFF.